These T cell receptor beta chains were read from a single sample in a study of shared clonotypes between healthy human individuals. The method was immunoSEQ multiplex PCR; TCRdb's version includes in-frame clones alone and lacks a portion of them. The repertoire holds some 2.1 million clones, with roughly 95% as singletons. The sample comprised naive CD8+ T cells from PBMCs. The receptor set was obtained from a man between 18 and 35 years old in good health. Some clones in this sample may be carry-over from other donors' samples. Both conserved end residues are part of each CDR3. Fields, in order: V gene, J gene, D gene, clone size, CDR3 protein, CDR3 DNA. D genes are given only for firm matches. The size field is filled for only some rows; it gives once, few, many or a size class.

v_call: TRBV7-3
j_call: TRBJ2-1
d_call: .
clone_size: .
cdr3_aa: CASSPKGDEQFF
cdr3_nt: TGTGCCAGCAGCCCTAAGGGAGATGAGCAGTTCTTC

v_call: TRBV6-6
j_call: TRBJ1-1
d_call: TRBD1
clone_size: .
cdr3_aa: CASSQLQGAVTEAFF
cdr3_nt: TGTGCCAGCAGTCAACTACAGGGGGCGGTCACTGAAGCTTTCTTT

v_call: TRBV11-2
j_call: TRBJ2-7
d_call: .
clone_size: .
cdr3_aa: CASSFSGTYPGYEQYF
cdr3_nt: TGTGCCAGCAGCTTTTCGGGGACCTACCCGGGGTACGAGCAGTACTTC

v_call: TRBV29-1
j_call: TRBJ1-2
d_call: TRBD1
clone_size: .
cdr3_aa: CSAWTGEGVLGSGYTF
cdr3_nt: TGCAGCGCCTGGACAGGGGAGGGCGTATTGGGGAGCGGCTACACCTTC

v_call: TRBV19
j_call: TRBJ2-7
d_call: TRBD1
clone_size: .
cdr3_aa: CASRTGTGGSYEQYF
cdr3_nt: TGTGCCAGTAGAACCGGGACAGGGGGTTCCTACGAGCAGTACTTC

v_call: TRBV28
j_call: TRBJ2-1
d_call: TRBD1
clone_size: .
cdr3_aa: CASSFGTGTGNNEQFF
cdr3_nt: TGTGCCAGCAGTTTCGGGACGGGGACAGGGAACAATGAGCAGTTCTTC

v_call: TRBV7-9
j_call: TRBJ2-3
d_call: .
clone_size: once
cdr3_aa: CASSLEAGFGDTQYF
cdr3_nt: TGTGCCAGCAGCTTAGAGGCGGGATTCGGAGATACGCAGTATTTT

v_call: TRBV11-2
j_call: TRBJ2-1
d_call: .
clone_size: .
cdr3_aa: CASQYNEQFF
cdr3_nt: TGTGCCAGTCAATACAATGAGCAGTTCTTC

v_call: TRBV29-1
j_call: TRBJ2-2
d_call: .
clone_size: few
cdr3_aa: CSVRPSTGELFF
cdr3_nt: TGCAGCGTTCGACCAAGCACCGGGGAGCTGTTTTTT

v_call: TRBV27
j_call: TRBJ2-7
d_call: .
clone_size: .
cdr3_aa: CASSLSSFGSYEQYF
cdr3_nt: TGTGCCAGCAGTTTGAGTAGCTTTGGGTCCTACGAGCAGTACTTC

v_call: TRBV7-9
j_call: TRBJ2-1
d_call: .
clone_size: .
cdr3_aa: CASSSSGTHRGEQFF
cdr3_nt: TGTGCCAGCAGCAGCTCCGGGACCCACCGTGGGGAGCAGTTCTTC

v_call: TRBV4-3
j_call: TRBJ2-3
d_call: TRBD1
clone_size: .
cdr3_aa: CASSRADRGQDTQYF
cdr3_nt: TGCGCCAGCAGCCGCGCGGACAGGGGGCAAGATACGCAGTATTTT

v_call: TRBV19
j_call: TRBJ2-7
d_call: .
clone_size: .
cdr3_aa: CASSLGLEGYEQYF
cdr3_nt: TGTGCCAGTAGTTTAGGACTGGAGGGCTACGAGCAGTACTTC

v_call: TRBV19
j_call: TRBJ1-4
d_call: TRBD1
clone_size: .
cdr3_aa: CASSIPGQGRLNEKLFF
cdr3_nt: TGTGCCAGTAGTATACCGGGACAGGGGCGGCTTAATGAAAAACTGTTTTTT

v_call: TRBV29-1
j_call: TRBJ2-1
d_call: TRBD2
clone_size: few
cdr3_aa: CSVGYGTSAYNEQFF
cdr3_nt: TGCAGCGTTGGATACGGGACTAGCGCTTACAATGAGCAGTTCTTC

v_call: TRBV7-9
j_call: TRBJ2-2
d_call: TRBD2
clone_size: .
cdr3_aa: CASSHIAGETYTGELFF
cdr3_nt: TGTGCCAGCAGCCACATAGCGGGAGAGACTTACACCGGGGAGCTGTTTTTT

v_call: TRBV11-2
j_call: TRBJ2-3
d_call: .
clone_size: once
cdr3_aa: CASSLDSDTQYF
cdr3_nt: TGTGCCAGCAGCTTAGATAGTGATACGCAGTATTTT

v_call: TRBV28
j_call: TRBJ1-2
d_call: .
clone_size: .
cdr3_aa: CASSFRGRWVYGYTF
cdr3_nt: TGTGCCAGCAGTTTCCGGGGCCGGTGGGTTTATGGCTACACCTTC

v_call: TRBV7-6
j_call: TRBJ2-7
d_call: TRBD1
clone_size: .
cdr3_aa: CASSFGTGPYEQYF
cdr3_nt: TGTGCCAGCAGCTTTGGGACAGGCCCCTACGAGCAGTACTTC

v_call: TRBV7-9
j_call: TRBJ2-3
d_call: .
clone_size: .
cdr3_aa: CASRTRPGTGSSTDTQYF
cdr3_nt: TGTGCCAGCAGGACCCGCCCCGGGACGGGCTCTAGCACAGATACGCAGTATTTT

v_call: TRBV10-3
j_call: TRBJ2-1
d_call: TRBD2
clone_size: once
cdr3_aa: CATTTAGDSMNEQFF
cdr3_nt: TGTGCCACGACGACAGCGGGAGATAGTATGAATGAGCAGTTCTTC

v_call: TRBV7-9
j_call: TRBJ1-2
d_call: .
clone_size: .
cdr3_aa: CASSLVGGGYGYTF
cdr3_nt: TGTGCCAGCAGCTTAGTTGGGGGAGGATATGGCTACACCTTC

v_call: TRBV7-6
j_call: TRBJ2-3
d_call: TRBD2
clone_size: .
cdr3_aa: CASSFRLASTDTQYF
cdr3_nt: TGTGCCAGCAGCTTCAGACTAGCTAGCACAGATACGCAGTATTTT

v_call: TRBV13
j_call: TRBJ2-7
d_call: TRBD1
clone_size: .
cdr3_aa: CASSNSGTGDYEQYF
cdr3_nt: TGTGCCAGCAGCAATTCCGGGACAGGGGATTACGAGCAGTACTTC

v_call: TRBV27
j_call: TRBJ2-5
d_call: TRBD2
clone_size: .
cdr3_aa: CASSSLGLAWETQYF
cdr3_nt: TGTGCCAGCAGTTCCCTGGGACTAGCGTGGGAGACCCAGTACTTC

v_call: TRBV5-1
j_call: TRBJ2-7
d_call: TRBD1
clone_size: .
cdr3_aa: CASGLRDRTSYEQYF
cdr3_nt: TGCGCCAGCGGCCTCCGGGACAGGACATCCTACGAGCAGTACTTC

v_call: TRBV4-3
j_call: TRBJ2-5
d_call: TRBD2
clone_size: .
cdr3_aa: CASSQDTASGTGTQYF
cdr3_nt: TGCGCCAGCAGCCAAGATACGGCTAGCGGGACGGGGACCCAGTACTTC

v_call: TRBV4-3
j_call: TRBJ1-1
d_call: TRBD1
clone_size: .
cdr3_aa: CASSPDRSPGEAFF
cdr3_nt: TGCGCCAGCAGTCCGGACAGGAGTCCGGGGGAAGCTTTCTTT

v_call: TRBV28
j_call: TRBJ2-1
d_call: .
clone_size: .
cdr3_aa: CASSHRETTYNEQFF
cdr3_nt: TGTGCCAGCAGTCACAGGGAAACCACCTACAATGAGCAGTTCTTC

v_call: TRBV7-9
j_call: TRBJ2-3
d_call: .
clone_size: .
cdr3_aa: CASSLADRISTDTQYF
cdr3_nt: TGTGCCAGCAGCTTAGCGGATAGAATTAGCACAGATACGCAGTATTTT

v_call: TRBV19
j_call: TRBJ1-1
d_call: TRBD1
clone_size: few
cdr3_aa: CASSPRQGLNTEAFF
cdr3_nt: TGTGCCAGTAGTCCCCGACAGGGCCTGAACACTGAAGCTTTCTTT

v_call: TRBV25-1
j_call: TRBJ2-7
d_call: .
clone_size: .
cdr3_aa: CASSEAGTYEQYF
cdr3_nt: TGTGCCAGCAGTGAGGCAGGTACCTACGAGCAGTACTTC

v_call: TRBV10-3
j_call: TRBJ1-6
d_call: TRBD1
clone_size: .
cdr3_aa: CAISESGTGNSPLHF
cdr3_nt: TGTGCCATCAGTGAGTCCGGGACAGGGAATTCACCCCTCCACTTT

v_call: TRBV29-1
j_call: TRBJ2-4
d_call: .
clone_size: .
cdr3_aa: CSVHQDSKNIQYF
cdr3_nt: TGCAGCGTTCATCAAGATAGCAAAAACATTCAGTACTTC

v_call: TRBV28
j_call: TRBJ1-2
d_call: .
clone_size: .
cdr3_aa: CASTITPGSVGYGYTF
cdr3_nt: TGTGCCAGCACTATAACTCCGGGCTCTGTCGGCTATGGCTACACCTTC

v_call: TRBV5-8
j_call: TRBJ1-5
d_call: .
clone_size: .
cdr3_aa: CASSLVGSYKYYSNQPQHF
cdr3_nt: TGTGCCAGCAGCTTGGTAGGCAGCTACAAATATTATAGCAATCAGCCCCAGCATTTT